The clone carrying this T cell receptor (beta chain) was seen at least ten times. The sample has other DNA sequences that encode this CDR3 too. In the study's own analysis: To classify distant metastasis in papillary thyroid cancer, a model was built from CDR3 differences across clinicopathological groups. TCRdb redid the clone calls on the PCR reads using MiXCR. The V and J calls come from TCRdb's annotation, not from the publication. The top ten clones hold roughly 9.5% of a sample with tens of thousands of clones, approximately 12% of them seen once. This specimen belongs to a study of metastatic and nonmetastatic thyroid tumors. Study in general: The study looked at repertoires side by side in blood and in tumor or nodule tissue from malignant and benign thyroid patients.

All patients were untreated before thyroid surgery. V gave up 3 bases and J gave up 2 bases, with 16 bases separating them. The germline gives CDR1 GTSNPN, CDR2 SVGIG (reference sequence). The CDR3 runs to 15 residues. The sample taken for sequencing was blood. The chain has TRBV30 and TRBJ2-5; weak D call: TRBD1 (6 bases). The clonotype comes from a female donor with papillary thyroid cancer or a benign thyroid nodule (not recorded which). Some clones in this sample may be carry-over from other donors' samples. The CDR3 protein is CAWRGGQFLQETQYF. The CDR3 nucleotides are TGTGCCTGGAGGGGTGGACAGTTCCTACAAGAGACCCAGTACTTC.